This passage covers 20 T cell receptor beta chains from one sample sequenced in a study of CD8+CD57+ T cells in acquired aplastic anemia. Template material for TCR beta VDJ and CDR3 profiling consisted of genomic DNA. In TCRdb, the reads were re-called with MiXCR into one record per CDR3 protein. The repertoire holds 90,000 to 120,000 distinct CDR3 sequences, with 50% to 65% as singletons. Sequences were obtained from sorted CD4+, CD8+, or CD8+CD57+ T cells (not recorded which) from PBMCs. All receptors derive from a human donor in good health, serving as a control.

This clonotype was detected many times. The chain recombines TRBV2 with TRBJ1-5; D gene ambiguous. The V gene lost 7 bases and the J gene lost 3 bases, with 16 bases spanning the gap. There are 15 residues in the CDR3. The germline gives CDR1 SNHLY, CDR2 FYNNEI. CDR3 loop: CASIRRVGDNQPQHF. CDR3 DNA: TGTGCCAGCATCAGACGAGTGGGAGACAATCAGCCCCAGCATTTT.

In this sample, this clonotype turned up a few times. The chain combines TRBV25-1 with TRBJ2-7, with TRBD2 as a possible D gene (6 bases). CDR3 length: 15 residues. V was shortened by 6 bases and J by 4 bases, with 19 bases between the two germline ends. The germline CDR1 and CDR2 sequences are MGHDK and SYGVNS. CDR3 in DNA: TGTGCCAGCAGCGTTGCCCCCAAGGAGGGGTACGAGCAGTACTTC. Translating gives CASSVAPKEGYEQYF.

CDR3 region: CASSGTSGGAIGETQYF. CDR3 coding DNA: TGTGCCAGCAGTGGGACTAGCGGGGGGGCCATTGGTGAGACCCAGTACTTC. The chain uses TRBV27 and TRBJ2-5, with 16 bases aligning to TRBD2. The CDR3 sequence is 17 residues long. CDR1 and CDR2 from the germline V gene are MNHEY and SMNVEV (reference sequence). Trimming at V came to 5 bases and at J to 5 bases, leaving 8 bases not matched to a gene.

This clonotype was counted ten times or more. The J gene is TRBJ2-2, the V gene TRBV6-5; D unclear. Trimming removed 4 bases from V and 5 bases from J, with 11 bases in between. CDR1 MNHEY and CDR2 SVGAGI come from the germline V gene. CDR3 length: 14 amino acids. CDR3 nucleotides: TGTGCCAGCAGTTTACAGCAAACAACCGGGGAGCTGTTTTTT. Its translation is CASSLQQTTGELFF.

The chain uses TRBV20-1 and TRBJ2-7; TRBD1 is a possible D gene (6 bases). Per germline, CDR1 DFQATT and CDR2 SNEGSKA (reference sequence). V shed 6 bases and J shed 2 bases, with 17 bases lying between them. This CDR3 is built from 14 residues. This CDR3 reads CSALPGQSPYEQYF. The DNA of the CDR3 is TGCAGTGCACTCCCGGGACAATCGCCCTACGAGCAGTACTTC.

V and J are TRBV2 and TRBJ1-2; TRBD1 matches 10 bases. The CDR3 is 18 residues long. V lost 6 bases and J lost 4; bases outside the gene matches: 17. Germline CDR1 SNHLY, CDR2 FYNNEI. The DNA for the CDR3 is TGTGCCAGCAGCGCTGGACAGGGAACCGGGACAGGGGTCTATGGCTACACCTTC. It codes for CASSAGQGTGTGVYGYTF.

This clonotype has at least ten counts. The J gene is TRBJ1-6, the V gene TRBV4-3, with D perhaps matching TRBD1 (5 bases). The CDR3 has 17 amino acids. Trimming removed 0 bases at V and 1 base at J, with 10 bases between. CDR1 is LGHNA and CDR2 is YSLEER in the germline V gene. The CDR3 here is CASSQDLGDSYNSPLHF. Here the CDR3 DNA reads TGCGCCAGCAGCCAAGATCTGGGGGATTCCTATAATTCACCCCTCCACTTT.

This clonotype was recorded at least ten times. This chain uses TRBV24-1 with TRBJ2-3; the D is unclear. The germline V and J ends were trimmed by 0 bases and 0 bases, with 6 bases remaining between them. The CDR3 is 15 amino acids. Germline V gives CDR1 KGHDR, CDR2 SFDVKD. The CDR3 sequence is CATSDLLESTDTQYF. The CDR3 DNA sequence: TGTGCCACCAGTGATTTGCTAGAGAGCACAGATACGCAGTATTTT.

This clonotype was observed a few times. The chain uses TRBV30 and TRBJ1-1; D is unclear. The length of the CDR3 is 14 residues. V was trimmed by 1 base and J by 1 base, leaving 10 bases between them. Germline loops: CDR1 GTSNPN, CDR2 SVGIG (reference sequence). The CDR3 is CAWSDPGRNTEAFF. The CDR3 DNA reads as TGTGCCTGGAGTGATCCAGGTAGGAACACTGAAGCTTTCTTT. Supplemented by reference TRBV30 and TRBJ1-1, the full variable domain reads SQTIHQWPATLVQPVGSPLSLECTVEGTSNPNLYWYRQAAGRGLQLLFYSVGIGQISSEVPQNLSASRPQDRQFILSSKKLLLSDSGFYLCAWSDPGRNTEAFFGQGTRLTVV.

The rearrangement joins TRBV19 to TRBJ2-2; 7 positions match TRBD1. The CDR3 extends over 15 amino acids. V dropped 5 bases and J dropped 4; count of bases not matched to a gene: 7. Germline CDR1 reads LNHDA; CDR2 reads SQIVND (reference sequence). The CDR3 sequence is CASSVQGVGTGELFF. CDR3 in DNA: TGTGCCAGTAGTGTGCAGGGGGTGGGCACCGGGGAGCTGTTTTTT. Full variable domain (outside the CDR3, taken from reference TRBV19 and TRBJ2-2): DGGITQSPKYLFRKEGQNVTLSCEQNLNHDAMYWYRQDPGQGLRLIYYSQIVNDFQKGDIAEGYSVSREKKESFPLTVTSAQKNPTAFYLCASSVQGVGTGELFFGEGSRLTVL.

This clonotype was seen repeatedly, ten times or more. The V and J genes are TRBV27 and TRBJ2-3; possibly TRBD1 for D (6 bases). Germline CDR1 reads MNHEY; CDR2 reads SMNVEV (reference sequence). Between the trimmed V and J ends, which lost 4 bases and 8 bases, there was a span of 10 bases. CDR3 length: 12 amino acids. The CDR3 nucleotides are TGTGCCAGCAGTTCGACAGGAGGTACGCAGTATTTT. Translating it yields CASSSTGGTQYF.

The V call is TRBV7-9, the J call TRBJ2-7; D uncertain. CDR1 is SEHNR, CDR2 FQNEAQ, per germline (reference sequence). V was clipped by 2 bases and J by 6 bases, with 5 bases between them. The CDR3 spans 11 residues. CDR3 DNA: TGTGCCAGCAGCTTAACAACCGAGCAGTACTTC. The encoded protein is CASSLTTEQYF.

The rearrangement joins TRBV6-2 or TRBV6-3 to TRBJ2-1; TRBD2 matches 10 bases. CDR1 MNHEY and CDR2 SVGEGT come from the germline V gene. V lost 0 bases and J lost 8; bases outside the gene matches: 10. The CDR3 loop spans 17 amino acids. CDR3 sequence (DNA): TGTGCCAGCAGTTACTCGCCACAGCGGGGGGGGTTCGATGAGCAGTTCTTC. Its protein product is CASSYSPQRGGFDEQFF.

The chain is built from TRBV20-1 and TRBJ2-3; D ambiguous. The germline CDR1 and CDR2 sequences are DFQATT and SNEGSKA (reference sequence). V lost 1 base, J lost 4 bases, and 6 bases lay in between. The CDR3 is 12 residues long. The CDR3 sequence: CSARGFADTQYF. CDR3 in DNA: TGCAGTGCTAGAGGGTTTGCAGATACGCAGTATTTT.

The V gene is TRBV15, the J gene TRBJ2-5; 9 bases are shared with TRBD2. The CDR3 contains 15 residues. Germline assignment: CDR1 LNHNV and CDR2 YYDKDF (reference sequence). The V gene end was trimmed by 8 bases and the J gene end by 1 base; junction bases not matched to a gene: 8. CDR3 sequence reads: CATGGSGGRQETQYF. DNA of the CDR3: TGTGCCACCGGGGGGAGCGGGGGGCGCCAAGAGACCCAGTACTTC.

As to this clonotype: Its ends do not fully match the called genes, so a read error is possible. This rearrangement joins TRBV19 to TRBJ1-2; no firm D call. Germline V CDR1 and CDR2: LNHDA, SQIVND (reference sequence). The CDR3 has 13 residues. This CDR3 is CASSNRQDYVYTF. Here the CDR3 DNA reads TGTGCCAGTAGTAATAGGCAGGACTATGTCTACACCTTC.

This clonotype was observed a handful of times. The chain employs TRBV27 and TRBJ1-2; D call uncertain. Germline V gene data show CDR1 as MNHEY and CDR2 as SMNVEV (reference sequence). The CDR3 runs to 14 residues. V gave up 3 bases and J gave up 4 bases, with 12 bases separating them. CDR3 in amino acids: CASSLGQNLYGYTF. The CDR3 bases are TGTGCCAGCAGTTTGGGTCAGAACCTCTATGGCTACACCTTC.

The chain has TRBV10-3 and TRBJ2-7; 8 nucleotides match TRBD1. The germline gives CDR1 ENHRY, CDR2 SYGVKD. J gave up 5 bases and V 3 bases, and 9 bases lay outside the gene matches. There are 15 residues in the CDR3. The DNA of the CDR3 is TGTGCCATCAGTGATGCCCGGACAGGGCACAACGAGCAGTACTTC. This gives the protein CAISDARTGHNEQYF.

The CDR3 loop is CASRGPPSTDTQYF. CDR3 DNA sequence: TGTGCCAGCAGGGGGCCTCCGTCCACAGATACGCAGTATTTT. V usage is TRBV25-1 and J usage is TRBJ2-3; TRBD1 might be the D (5 bases). CDR3 size: 14 residues. Germline V lookup: CDR1 MGHDK, CDR2 SYGVNS. Between the trimmed V and J ends, which lost 6 bases and 2 bases, there was a span of 12 bases. The complete variable domain, with remaining parts taken from reference TRBV25-1 and TRBJ2-3, reads EADIYQTPRYLVIGTGKKITLECSQTMGHDKMYWYQQDPGMELHLIHYSYGVNSTEKGDLSSESTVSRIRTEHFPLTLESARPSHTSQYLCASRGPPSTDTQYFGPGTRLTVL.

This clonotype has ten or more counts. The V and J genes are TRBV6-5 and TRBJ1-2; TRBD1 is a possible D gene (5 bases). The CDR3 is 14 residues long. V lost 7 bases, J lost 5 bases, and 17 bases lay in between. Germline V lookup: CDR1 MNHEY, CDR2 SVGAGI. CDR3 coding DNA: TGTGCCAGCATTACTGACAGCCTAAATTATGGCTACACCTTC. This encodes CASITDSLNYGYTF.